The present entry profiles one T cell receptor beta chain with its context. As yet, its antigen is unknown. These data come from a study of shared clonotypes between healthy human individuals. At the level of the study: CD4 naive and CD4 memory each took three plates per donor, while CD8 naive took two and CD8 memory one.

TCRdb's copy holds only in-frame clones and misses some; the assay was immunoSEQ multiplex PCR. Of about 2.4 million clones listed, around 90% are singletons. Regarding the study as a whole: The generation probabilities recorded for non-shared clonotypes fell below those of clonotypes shared by all four donors.

The CDR3 extends over 15 amino acids. Looked up from germline, CDR1 is MNHNY and CDR2 is SVGAGI (reference sequence). With 6 bases clipped from V and 6 bases from J, the junction kept 7 bases outside the gene matches. The material sequenced was naive CD4+ T cells sorted from blood. Stated subset: CD45RA+ positively selected. The receptor's source is a man younger than 35 in good health. V gene TRBV6-6 combines with J gene TRBJ2-1; 11 nucleotides align to TRBD2. The CDR3 DNA reads TGTGCCAGCAGCGACGGGACTAGCGGTTTCAATGAGCAGTTCTTC. Its protein product is CASSDGTSGFNEQFF.